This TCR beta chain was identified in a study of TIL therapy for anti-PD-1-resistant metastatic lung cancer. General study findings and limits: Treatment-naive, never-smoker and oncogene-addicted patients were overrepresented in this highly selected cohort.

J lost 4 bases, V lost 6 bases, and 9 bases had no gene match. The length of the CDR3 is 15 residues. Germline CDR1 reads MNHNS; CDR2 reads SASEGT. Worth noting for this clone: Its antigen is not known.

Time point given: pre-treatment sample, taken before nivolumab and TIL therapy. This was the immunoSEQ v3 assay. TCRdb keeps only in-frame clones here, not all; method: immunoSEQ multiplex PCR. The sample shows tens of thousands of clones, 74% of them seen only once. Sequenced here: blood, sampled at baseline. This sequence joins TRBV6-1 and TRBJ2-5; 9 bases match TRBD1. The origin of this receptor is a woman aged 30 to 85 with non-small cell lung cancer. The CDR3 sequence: CASRRNRDRVETQYF. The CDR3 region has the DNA TGTGCCAGCAGGCGAAATAGGGACAGGGTAGAGACCCAGTACTTC.